The clone carrying this T cell receptor (beta chain) was observed at least ten times. This entry comes from a study of T cells after yellow fever vaccination. Whole-study context: Researchers used CD3, CD45RA, CCR7 and CD95 to sort out EM, EMRA, CM and Tscm memory subsets.

Study-level points and caveats: The authors detected almost none of the vaccine-responding clonotypes in sorted memory subsets on day 0. Of the clonotypes, a small share occurred in both CD4 and CD8 compartments.

As TCR cDNA was made by 5'RACE template switching, a universal primer site and UMIs were added. Each CDR3 protein is one row after TCRdb ran MiXCR on the 5' RACE reads. The profile shows about 22,000 distinct CDR3 sequences, 4% to 6% of them singletons. Source: PBMCs, either bulk or a sorted T-cell subset (CD4+, CD8+, memory, or dextramer-sorted; not recorded which), taken roughly 47 days after the first yellow fever vaccination. The receptor was derived from a man between 18 and 35 years old who received the YFV17D yellow fever vaccine.

The CDR3 protein is CASSVEREFYTGELFF. The CDR3 nucleotides read TGTGCCAGCAGCGTAGAAAGGGAATTCTACACCGGGGAGCTGTTTTTT. The V gene is TRBV9, the J gene TRBJ2-2; no clear D gene. The CDR3 is 16 residues long. Trimming took off 0 bases at V and 3 bases at J, with 12 bases between the two ends. Germline CDR1 SGDLS, CDR2 YYNGEE.